These 5 T cell receptor beta chains were sequenced from one sample in a study of CD8 T cells in ankylosing spondylitis. TCRdb passed the 5' RACE reads through MiXCR, listing each CDR3 protein once. The table includes approximately 100,000 distinct CDR3 sequences, about 24% detected once. Sequencing was carried out using synovial fluid, either unsorted or a sorted T cell fraction (not recorded which). The receptors come from a male donor with ankylosing spondylitis.

This clonotype was detected a few times. The chain combines TRBV12-3 or TRBV12-4 with TRBJ1-2; D unresolved. V was clipped by 5 bases and J by 2 bases, with 15 bases between them. CDR3 size: 15 residues. The CDR3 protein is CASSVKAQANYGYTF. CDR3 in DNA: TGTGCCAGCAGTGTTAAGGCACAAGCAAACTATGGCTACACCTTC.

This clonotype was found many times. J is TRBJ2-5 and V is TRBV20-1; D remains unclear. From germline, CDR1 is DFQATT and CDR2 SNEGSKA (reference sequence). The CDR3 extends over 10 amino acids. The V end was cut by 4 bases, the J end by 3 bases, with 3 bases between. DNA for the CDR3: TGCAGTGCTATAAAAGAGACCCAGTACTTC. It codes for CSAIKETQYF.

This clonotype was observed at least ten times. The rearrangement joins TRBV7-9 to TRBJ1-5; 7 bases fit TRBD1. In germline, CDR1 is SEHNR, CDR2 FQNEAQ (reference sequence). V was pared by 2 bases and J by 2 bases, with 3 bases of the junction left unmatched. CDR3 length: 15 residues. This CDR3 is CASSLTGTGNQPQHF. The CDR3 region has the DNA TGTGCCAGCAGCTTAACGGGGACAGGCAATCAGCCCCAGCATTTT.

Points on this clonotype: The DNA is omitted, as the CDR3 cannot be located on it reliably, and the CDR3 follows TCRdb's listing. V gene TRBV29-1 combines with J gene TRBJ2-2; the table assigns TRBD2, which was not confirmed against the DNA. The V gene's germline CDR1 is SQVTM and CDR2 ANQGSEA. The CDR3 region is 18 residues in length, termini included. The CDR3 sequence is CSAAPGLAGGRTPGSCFF.

This clonotype was seen only a few times. CDR3 in amino acids: CASSQDWGSETQYF. The CDR3 nucleotides are TGCGCCAGCAGCCAAGATTGGGGGTCGGAGACCCAGTACTTC. The chain uses TRBV4-1 and TRBJ2-5; D may correspond to TRBD1 or TRBD2 (5 bases each). CDR3 length: 14 amino acids. Looked up from germline, CDR1 is MGHRA and CDR2 is YSYEKL. V lost 0 bases and J 5 bases, leaving 10 bases between the germline ends.